A selection of T cell receptor beta chains follows, all from one sample in a study of blood T cell repertoires in COVID-19. The repertoire was sequenced with immunoSEQ multiplex PCR; TCRdb's copy has only in-frame clones and lacks some. The repertoire holds about 280,000 clones, with about nine tenths as singletons. Sequenced: peripheral blood. All receptors derive from a woman in her 40s who had recovered from COVID-19. Both conserved end residues are part of each CDR3. Each record gives: V gene, D gene, J gene, clone size, CDR3 DNA, CDR3 protein. A D gene is named only where the DNA matches it firmly. The size of a clone is reported for some rows only, either as once, few or many, or as a class for expanded clones.

v_call: TRBV28
d_call: TRBD1
j_call: TRBJ1-2
clone_size: NA
cdr3_nt: TGTGCCAGCAGTCCTCCAGGGGGCGGGGTTGGCTACACCTTC
cdr3_aa: CASSPPGGGVGYTF

v_call: TRBV19
d_call: TRBD2
j_call: TRBJ2-1
clone_size: NA
cdr3_nt: TGTGCCAGTAGCACGGTAGCGGGAGGGAATGAGCAGTTCTTC
cdr3_aa: CASSTVAGGNEQFF

v_call: TRBV19
d_call: TRBD1
j_call: TRBJ1-4
clone_size: NA
cdr3_nt: TGTGCCAGTAGGACGAGAGGGGGCGAGTATGAAAAACTGTTTTTT
cdr3_aa: CASRTRGGEYEKLFF

v_call: TRBV2
d_call: TRBD1
j_call: TRBJ1-6
clone_size: NA
cdr3_nt: TGTGCCAGCAAGGGGACAGGGGGTTCACCCCTCCACTTT
cdr3_aa: CASKGTGGSPLHF

v_call: TRBV15
d_call: NA
j_call: TRBJ2-7
clone_size: NA
cdr3_nt: TGTGCCACCAAAAACCCGAGCTCCTACGAGCAGTACTTC
cdr3_aa: CATKNPSSYEQYF

v_call: TRBV7-3
d_call: TRBD2
j_call: TRBJ2-3
clone_size: NA
cdr3_nt: TGTGCCAGCAGCTCGATCTCCGGGACTAGCGGGAGGATGACAGATACGCAGTATTTT
cdr3_aa: CASSSISGTSGRMTDTQYF

v_call: TRBV7-9
d_call: TRBD2
j_call: TRBJ2-7
clone_size: few
cdr3_nt: TGTGCCAGCAGCTTAGGGGCCGGACTAGCGGGAGGGCCGTACTTC
cdr3_aa: CASSLGAGLAGGPYF

v_call: TRBV21-1
d_call: NA
j_call: TRBJ2-2
clone_size: NA
cdr3_nt: TGTGCCAGCAGCCCCGCAGGGGATCCGAACACCGGGGAGCTGTTTTTT
cdr3_aa: CASSPAGDPNTGELFF

v_call: TRBV11-3
d_call: NA
j_call: TRBJ2-6
clone_size: once
cdr3_nt: TGTGCCAGCAGCTTACAGGGTGCTGGGGCCAACGTCCTGACTTTC
cdr3_aa: CASSLQGAGANVLTF

v_call: TRBV11-2
d_call: TRBD1
j_call: TRBJ2-7
clone_size: NA
cdr3_nt: TGTGCCAGCAGCACCGCGGACAGGGGAGTGGTCGAGCAGTACTTC
cdr3_aa: CASSTADRGVVEQYF

v_call: TRBV18
d_call: TRBD1
j_call: TRBJ1-1
clone_size: NA
cdr3_nt: TGTGCCAGCTCACTCATGACAGGGGACCTCAACACTGAAGCTTTCTTT
cdr3_aa: CASSLMTGDLNTEAFF

v_call: TRBV5-4
d_call: NA
j_call: TRBJ2-2
clone_size: NA
cdr3_nt: TGTGCCAGCGCCTCGAGGATTGCGCTCTCCACCGGGGAGCTGTTTTTT
cdr3_aa: CASASRIALSTGELFF

v_call: TRBV10-3
d_call: TRBD2
j_call: TRBJ2-3
clone_size: NA
cdr3_nt: TGTGCCATCAGAGTGGGACTAGCGGGCACGAATACGCAGTATTTT
cdr3_aa: CAIRVGLAGTNTQYF

v_call: TRBV11-2
d_call: TRBD1
j_call: TRBJ2-5
clone_size: NA
cdr3_nt: TGTGCCAGCGCCAACTCCAAGGGGGCCCAAGAGACCCAGTACTTC
cdr3_aa: CASANSKGAQETQYF

v_call: TRBV5-1
d_call: TRBD1
j_call: TRBJ1-5
clone_size: NA
cdr3_nt: TGCGCCAGCAGCTTAAACTCGGACAGGGGCAACCATCAGCCCCAGCATTTT
cdr3_aa: CASSLNSDRGNHQPQHF

v_call: TRBV5-4
d_call: TRBD2
j_call: TRBJ2-3
clone_size: NA
cdr3_nt: TGTGCCAGCAGCTTGGGTGGACTAGAAGGGGATACGCAGTATTTT
cdr3_aa: CASSLGGLEGDTQYF

v_call: TRBV27
d_call: TRBD2
j_call: TRBJ2-1
clone_size: once
cdr3_nt: TGTGCCAGCAGTTTTCAGACTAGCGGGAGACCCCAAGGGAATGAGCAGTTCTTC
cdr3_aa: CASSFQTSGRPQGNEQFF

v_call: TRBV18
d_call: TRBD2
j_call: TRBJ2-7
clone_size: few
cdr3_nt: TGTGCCAGCTCACCAAGCGGGAGTACCCCCTACGAGCAGTACTTC
cdr3_aa: CASSPSGSTPYEQYF

v_call: TRBV21-1
d_call: NA
j_call: TRBJ1-2
clone_size: once
cdr3_nt: TGTGCCAGCAGCAAAGCGCCGGGAATGGATGGCTACACCTTC
cdr3_aa: CASSKAPGMDGYTF

v_call: TRBV19
d_call: TRBD2
j_call: TRBJ2-1
clone_size: NA
cdr3_nt: TGTGCCAGTAGGAGGCTAGCGGGAGTCAATGAGCAGTTCTTC
cdr3_aa: CASRRLAGVNEQFF

v_call: TRBV5-6
d_call: NA
j_call: TRBJ2-7
clone_size: NA
cdr3_nt: TGTGCCAGCAGCTCTGCCTACGAGCAGTACTTC
cdr3_aa: CASSSAYEQYF

v_call: TRBV4-1
d_call: TRBD2
j_call: TRBJ2-5
clone_size: NA
cdr3_nt: TGCGCCAGCAGCCAGGGGGGGGGCCAAGAGACCCAGTACTTC
cdr3_aa: CASSQGGGQETQYF

v_call: TRBV30
d_call: NA
j_call: TRBJ1-2
clone_size: NA
cdr3_nt: TGTGCCTGGAGTGTACTGAGGGCGGACTATGGCTACACCTTC
cdr3_aa: CAWSVLRADYGYTF

v_call: TRBV7-6
d_call: TRBD1
j_call: TRBJ1-6
clone_size: NA
cdr3_nt: TGTGCCAGCAGCATGAATCCGACAGGGAATAATTCACCCCTCCACTTT
cdr3_aa: CASSMNPTGNNSPLHF

v_call: TRBV21-1
d_call: NA
j_call: TRBJ2-7
clone_size: once
cdr3_nt: TGTGCCAGCAGCGGCGCCGACAGGGGAAGGGAGCAGTACTTC
cdr3_aa: CASSGADRGREQYF

v_call: TRBV2
d_call: NA
j_call: TRBJ2-1
clone_size: NA
cdr3_nt: TGTGCCAGCAGTGCCGACAGCGCTGACAATGAGCAGTTCTTC
cdr3_aa: CASSADSADNEQFF

v_call: TRBV5-4
d_call: NA
j_call: TRBJ2-1
clone_size: NA
cdr3_nt: TGTGCCAGCTCCATCGACAGCCACAATGAGCAGTTCTTC
cdr3_aa: CASSIDSHNEQFF

v_call: TRBV11-3
d_call: TRBD2
j_call: TRBJ2-7
clone_size: NA
cdr3_nt: TGTGCCAGCAGCTCGGGGGTCAGCGGGAGGGTCGCCGAGCAGTACTTC
cdr3_aa: CASSSGVSGRVAEQYF

v_call: TRBV19
d_call: NA
j_call: TRBJ1-5
clone_size: NA
cdr3_nt: TGTGCCAGTAGTCCGGACTTTACTAGCAATCAGCCCCAGCATTTT
cdr3_aa: CASSPDFTSNQPQHF

v_call: TRBV29-1
d_call: TRBD1
j_call: TRBJ2-5
clone_size: few
cdr3_nt: TGCAGCGGTAGAGGGGGCGCGGAGACCCAGTACTTC
cdr3_aa: CSGRGGAETQYF

v_call: TRBV6-5
d_call: NA
j_call: TRBJ1-2
clone_size: once
cdr3_nt: TGTGCCAGCATGCCAGGACAGTTTAACTATGGCTACACCTTC
cdr3_aa: CASMPGQFNYGYTF

v_call: TRBV10-3
d_call: TRBD2
j_call: TRBJ2-5
clone_size: NA
cdr3_nt: TGTGCCATCAGTCTCGGGACTAGCGGGCAAGAGACCCAGTACTTC
cdr3_aa: CAISLGTSGQETQYF

v_call: TRBV7-9
d_call: NA
j_call: TRBJ2-7
clone_size: NA
cdr3_nt: TGTGCCAGCAGCTTAGGTATGGGCAGTGCCTACGAGCAGTACTTC
cdr3_aa: CASSLGMGSAYEQYF

v_call: TRBV6-5
d_call: NA
j_call: TRBJ1-1
clone_size: NA
cdr3_nt: TGTGCCAGCAGTCCTAGGACAGACACTGAAGCTTTCTTT
cdr3_aa: CASSPRTDTEAFF

v_call: TRBV27
d_call: NA
j_call: TRBJ2-3
clone_size: NA
cdr3_nt: TGTGCCAGCAGGGCGGATTTAAACACAGATACGCAGTATTTT
cdr3_aa: CASRADLNTDTQYF

v_call: TRBV4-1
d_call: NA
j_call: TRBJ2-1
clone_size: NA
cdr3_nt: TGCGCCAGCAGCCAAGAGGGGGCCACCTACAATGAGCAGTTCTTC
cdr3_aa: CASSQEGATYNEQFF

v_call: TRBV27
d_call: TRBD2
j_call: TRBJ2-1
clone_size: NA
cdr3_nt: TGTGCCAGCAGTTCCTTAGCGGGGCTCTCCTACAATGAGCAGTTCTTC
cdr3_aa: CASSSLAGLSYNEQFF

v_call: TRBV5-8
d_call: NA
j_call: TRBJ2-1
clone_size: NA
cdr3_nt: TGTGCCAGCAGCTTGGGGGGCAGCGTATCGCAGTTCTTC
cdr3_aa: CASSLGGSVSQFF

v_call: TRBV6-1
d_call: NA
j_call: TRBJ1-5
clone_size: NA
cdr3_nt: TGTGCCAGCAGTGAAGGCCCGCAGGGGAGACAGCCCCAGCATTTT
cdr3_aa: CASSEGPQGRQPQHF

v_call: TRBV6-5
d_call: NA
j_call: TRBJ2-5
clone_size: NA
cdr3_nt: TGTGCCATCGCCCGCGGGCCTGCACAAGAGACCCAGTACTTC
cdr3_aa: CAIARGPAQETQYF

v_call: TRBV21-1
d_call: NA
j_call: TRBJ2-7
clone_size: NA
cdr3_nt: TGTGCCAGCCCCACTAGCGGGAGTTTAGTTTATGGTTACGAGCAGTACTTC
cdr3_aa: CASPTSGSLVYGYEQYF

v_call: TRBV7-3
d_call: TRBD2
j_call: TRBJ2-3
clone_size: NA
cdr3_nt: TGTGCCAGCAGCTTAACGTCGGGTCTAGCGGGAGGGCCCTACACAGATACGCAGTATTTT
cdr3_aa: CASSLTSGLAGGPYTDTQYF

v_call: TRBV18
d_call: NA
j_call: TRBJ2-7
clone_size: NA
cdr3_nt: TGTGCCAGCTCACCATCGGACTCCCCAGGCGAGCAGTACTTC
cdr3_aa: CASSPSDSPGEQYF

v_call: TRBV24-1
d_call: TRBD1
j_call: TRBJ2-1
clone_size: once
cdr3_nt: TGTGCCACCAGCGTCACAGGGGATAACTACAATGAGCAGTTCTTC
cdr3_aa: CATSVTGDNYNEQFF

v_call: TRBV20-1
d_call: NA
j_call: TRBJ1-5
clone_size: NA
cdr3_nt: TGCAGTGCTAGTATCAGTAACACAATAACCCCTCAGCCCCAGCATTTT
cdr3_aa: CSASISNTITPQPQHF

v_call: TRBV4-1
d_call: TRBD2
j_call: TRBJ2-1
clone_size: once
cdr3_nt: TGCGCCAGCAGCCAAGATCCCATGACTAGCTTTGGGTTCGATGAGCAGTTCTTC
cdr3_aa: CASSQDPMTSFGFDEQFF

v_call: TRBV19
d_call: NA
j_call: TRBJ1-3
clone_size: NA
cdr3_nt: TGTGCCAGTAGTATAGACGACAGTTCTGGAAACACCATATATTTT
cdr3_aa: CASSIDDSSGNTIYF

v_call: TRBV7-2
d_call: TRBD2
j_call: TRBJ2-7
clone_size: NA
cdr3_nt: TGTGCCAGCAGCTTAGTGCGGGGGGCCTACGAGCAGTACTTC
cdr3_aa: CASSLVRGAYEQYF

v_call: TRBV25-1
d_call: TRBD2
j_call: TRBJ2-5
clone_size: NA
cdr3_nt: TGTGCCAGCAGTGAAGGGACTAGCGGACCAGAGACCCAGTACTTC
cdr3_aa: CASSEGTSGPETQYF

v_call: TRBV5-5
d_call: NA
j_call: TRBJ1-6
clone_size: NA
cdr3_nt: TGTGCCAGCAGCTTGGTTGTCGACAGGTATTCACCCCTCCACTTT
cdr3_aa: CASSLVVDRYSPLHF

v_call: TRBV6-1
d_call: NA
j_call: TRBJ1-5
clone_size: few
cdr3_nt: TGTGCCAGCAGTGAAGCGATACTCCAGGGGAGCAATCAGCCCCAGCATTTT
cdr3_aa: CASSEAILQGSNQPQHF

v_call: TRBV19
d_call: NA
j_call: TRBJ2-6
clone_size: NA
cdr3_nt: TGTGCCAGTAGTAACCTCAGGGGAGAGACTGGGGCCAACGTCCTGACTTTC
cdr3_aa: CASSNLRGETGANVLTF